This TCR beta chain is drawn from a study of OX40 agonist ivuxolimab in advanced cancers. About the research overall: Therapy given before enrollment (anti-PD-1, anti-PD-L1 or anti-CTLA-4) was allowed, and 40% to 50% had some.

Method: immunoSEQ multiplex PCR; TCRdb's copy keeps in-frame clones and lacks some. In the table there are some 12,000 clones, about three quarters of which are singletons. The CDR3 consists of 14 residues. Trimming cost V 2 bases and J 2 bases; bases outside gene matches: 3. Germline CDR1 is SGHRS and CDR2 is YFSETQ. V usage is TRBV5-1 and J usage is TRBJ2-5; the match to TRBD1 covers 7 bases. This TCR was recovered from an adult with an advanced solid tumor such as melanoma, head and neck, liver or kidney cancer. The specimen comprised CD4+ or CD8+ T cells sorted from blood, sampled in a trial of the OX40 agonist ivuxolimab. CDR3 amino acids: CASSFWTGQETQYF. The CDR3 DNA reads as TGCGCCAGCAGCTTTTGGACAGGACAAGAGACCCAGTACTTC.